The sequence of this T cell receptor (beta chain) was determined in a study of blood T cells in healthy people across ages. Study-level background: Capturing about one barcoded beta molecule per two T cells was achieved by template switching. Study outcomes and limitations: Possibly, changes in expanded clonotypes were confounded because donor CMV status was unknown.

With regard to this clonotype: The antigen is unknown.

Through a sample-barcoded 5' primer and a J-beta primer mix, a second PCR was run for roughly 7 to 11 cycles. MiXCR, run by TCRdb on the 5' RACE reads, gives a single entry per CDR3 protein. The sample contains about 730,000 distinct CDR3 sequences, approximately 39% of which appear only once. The study recruited healthy Caucasian donors from Russia who were aged roughly 6 to 95. The total RNA that was extracted per sample amounted to at least 5 micrograms. Trimming stripped 2 bases from V and 4 bases from J, with 8 bases between. The CDR3 is made up of 14 amino acids. The germline V gene has CDR1 LGHDT and CDR2 YNNKEL (reference sequence).

The J gene is TRBJ2-2, the V gene TRBV3-1; D gene ambiguous. Input material: blood. This clonotype was sampled from a woman aged 55-70 years in good health. The CDR3: CASSQRPLTGELFF. In nucleotides, the CDR3 is TGTGCCAGCAGCCAAAGGCCGCTCACCGGGGAGCTGTTTTTT.